In its sample, the clone carrying this T cell receptor beta chain was seen many times. This entry belongs to a study of naive and memory T cell subsets. Trimming removed 5 bases at V and 5 bases at J, with 15 bases between. Per germline, CDR1 SGHTA and CDR2 FQGNSA. The CDR3 has 14 amino acids. The library had UMIs added by 3' ligation of an oligonucleotide to TCR cDNA. The SP2 primer and nested alpha and beta constant region primers amplified ligated cDNA in four rounds. Each CDR3 protein gets one entry after TCRdb re-called the UMI-ligation and nested PCR reads with MiXCR. The top ten clones hold around 7% of a sample with fewer than 30,000 distinct CDR3 sequences, 5% to 5.5% of them seen once.

This sequence joins TRBV7-2 and TRBJ1-1; D remains unclear. The origin of this receptor is an adult in good health. Sequences were obtained from blood. The CDR3 region has the DNA TGTGCCAGCAGCCTTGACATGGGTGTAACTGAAGCTTTCTTT. Amino acids: CASSLDMGVTEAFF.